Sequencing of this TCR beta chain was carried out in a study of glioma-infiltrating T cells. Amplification of TCR alpha and beta CDR3 regions from RNA used iRepertoire nested multiplex PCR. MiXCR, applied by TCRdb to the multiplex PCR reads, yields one record per CDR3 protein. This sample has around 93,000 distinct CDR3 sequences, with around 37% found just once. Germline V CDR1 and CDR2: SGHNT, YENEEA. This CDR3 has 14 residues. The J segment lost 4 bases and the V segment lost 3 bases, leaving 5 bases of the junction unmatched. This clonotype was detected many times. The sample was glioma tissue, nonneoplastic brain tissue, or PBMCs (not recorded which). This chain connects TRBV11-3 to TRBJ2-7, with 8 bases fitting TRBD2. This receptor was obtained from a human donor with low-grade glioma or glioblastoma, undergoing nonglioma brain surgery, or in good health (not recorded which). The CDR3 DNA is TGTGCCAGCAGCTTTGAGCGGGAGATGTACGAGCAGTACTTC. It codes for CASSFEREMYEQYF.